This is a list of T cell receptor beta chains from one sample in a study of graft-versus-host responses after intestinal transplantation. Assay used: immunoSEQ multiplex PCR; TCRdb lists only in-frame clones, some missing. The sample lists around 15,000 clones; 80% to 90% were seen once. The input for sequencing was bone marrow, taken nearly 130 days after intestinal transplantation. The receptors originated from a human patient who received an intestinal transplant, so some T cells may come from the graft donor. Both conserved end residues are part of each CDR3. The D gene is left open where the match is weak. Where a row states a size, it is once, few, many or the class of an expanded clone; other rows omit it.

-	TRBV10-1	-	TRBJ2-2	TGCGCCAGCAGTGTAGGGGCCGGGGAGCTGTTTTTT	CASSVGAGELFF
TRBD1	TRBV27	-	TRBJ1-4	TGTGCCAGCACGTCGGGACAGCCTAATGAAAAACTGTTTTTT	CASTSGQPNEKLFF
TRBD2	TRBV7-7	-	TRBJ2-5	TGTGCCAGCAGCGTGGGACTAGCGGGAGGGCCGCGGACCCAGTACTTC	CASSVGLAGGPRTQYF
-	TRBV29-1	-	TRBJ2-3	TGCAGCATCCCAGCCACAGATACGCAGTATTTT	CSIPATDTQYF
TRBD1	TRBV20-1	-	TRBJ2-5	TGCAGTGGTGACAGGGGAGAGACCCAGTACTTC	CSGDRGETQYF
-	TRBV27	-	TRBJ1-6	TGTGCCAGCAGTTTACAGGGCATAGACTCACCCCTCCACTTT	CASSLQGIDSPLHF
-	TRBV7-6	-	TRBJ2-2	TGTGCCAGCAGCTCCTGGACTTCCGCGAACACCGGGGAGCTGTTTTTT	CASSSWTSANTGELFF
-	TRBV7-3	-	TRBJ2-3	TGTGCCAGCAGCTTAACGGACATTACAGATACGCAGTATTTT	CASSLTDITDTQYF
-	TRBV19	-	TRBJ1-3	TGTGCCAGTAGTATTGTGGAGTCTGGAAACACCATATATTTT	CASSIVESGNTIYF
TRBD1	TRBV28	-	TRBJ2-1	TGTGCCAGCAGTTTGAGTTACTGGGATGGGACAGGGGACCTCCTTGAGCAGTTCTTC	CASSLSYWDGTGDLLEQFF
-	TRBV19	-	TRBJ1-1	TGTGCCAGTAGTATAATCGGCCAGTCGATGAACACTGAAGCTTTCTTT	CASSIIGQSMNTEAFF
TRBD2	TRBV9	-	TRBJ2-1	TGTGCCAGCAGCGTTCAGTTACTAGCGGGAAGTGAGCAGTTCTTC	CASSVQLLAGSEQFF
-	TRBV28	-	TRBJ2-1	TGTGCCAGCAGTTCCCGGGACTCCTCGGAAGAGCAGTTCTTC	CASSSRDSSEEQFF
-	TRBV5-1	-	TRBJ1-4	TGCGCCAGCAGCTTGGTGGCAGCAACTAATGAAAAACTGTTTTTT	CASSLVAATNEKLFF
TRBD2	TRBV28	-	TRBJ2-1	TGTGCCAGCAGTTTGACTAGCGGGCAGATCAATGAGCAGTTCTTC	CASSLTSGQINEQFF
-	TRBV7-9	-	TRBJ1-6	TGTGCCAGCAGCTCAGGGAATCGTTCACCCCTCCACTTT	CASSSGNRSPLHF
TRBD1	TRBV9	few	TRBJ1-2	TGTGCCAGCAGCGTAACCACAGGGGCAGCCTACTATGGCTACACCTTC	CASSVTTGAAYYGYTF
TRBD1	TRBV19	few	TRBJ1-2	TGTGCCAGTAGTATGGGGACAGGGTCGAACTATGGCTACACCTTC	CASSMGTGSNYGYTF
-	TRBV6-1	-	TRBJ2-7	TGTGCCAGCACCTACGAGCAGTACTTC	CASTYEQYF
TRBD1	TRBV6-6	-	TRBJ1-1	TGTGCCAGCAGAATGGGAACAGGGGGGCCCGACACTGAAGCTTTCTTT	CASRMGTGGPDTEAFF
TRBD2	TRBV6-4	-	TRBJ2-3	TGTGCCAGCAGTGAAGCTAGCGGGAGCACAGATACGCAGTATTTT	CASSEASGSTDTQYF
-	TRBV4-1	once	TRBJ2-3	TGCGCCAGCAGTCAGGGGGGAAGAACAGATACGCAGTATTTT	CASSQGGRTDTQYF
TRBD2	TRBV28	-	TRBJ2-7	TGTGCCAGCAGTTTACTAGCGGGATTGGACGAGCAGTACTTC	CASSLLAGLDEQYF
-	TRBV29-1	-	TRBJ1-2	TGCAGCGTCGGTTCCTCGGGCGCCGAGAACGAAGGCTACACCTTC	CSVGSSGAENEGYTF
-	TRBV5-6	-	TRBJ2-7	TGTGCCAGCAGCTTGGCCGGCAGCACCTACGAGCAGTACTTC	CASSLAGSTYEQYF
TRBD1	TRBV27	-	TRBJ2-7	TGTGCCAGCAGTTTATCTCAGGGGGCCTACGAGCAGTACTTC	CASSLSQGAYEQYF
-	TRBV5-1	-	TRBJ2-3	TGCGCCAGCAGAAGTCCTTCTCAAGATACGCAGTATTTT	CASRSPSQDTQYF
-	TRBV27	-	TRBJ1-1	TGTGCCAGCAGTTTAAACCCAAGAGCGAACACTGAAGCTTTCTTT	CASSLNPRANTEAFF
-	TRBV7-9	few	TRBJ1-2	TGTGCCAGCAGCTTAGGCCCAACCCAGGGGCAATATGGCTACACCTTC	CASSLGPTQGQYGYTF
-	TRBV7-3	-	TRBJ2-7	TGTGCCAGCAGCTTAAACCCAGGGCCCCCGCACGAGCAGTACTTC	CASSLNPGPPHEQYF
-	TRBV27	-	TRBJ2-5	TGTGCCAGCAGTCCGACACCGGACAGCCACCAAGAGACCCAGTACTTC	CASSPTPDSHQETQYF
-	TRBV15	-	TRBJ1-4	TGTGCCACCAGCAAGGGGGTCCGTAATGAAAAACTGTTTTTT	CATSKGVRNEKLFF
TRBD1	TRBV19	few	TRBJ2-5	TGTGCCAGTAGTCTCCGGAGACGACAGGGCCAAGAGACCCAGTACTTC	CASSLRRRQGQETQYF
-	TRBV13	-	TRBJ2-3	TGTGCCAGCAGCAGGACCTCCGAGGGGAAAAGCACAGATACGCAGTATTTT	CASSRTSEGKSTDTQYF
-	TRBV7-9	-	TRBJ1-1	TGTGCCAGCAGCTTAGCATTTTTCGAGGAGACTGAAGCTTTCTTT	CASSLAFFEETEAFF
TRBD2	TRBV14	-	TRBJ2-7	TGTGCCAGCAGCCATCAAGCGGGAGGGCCCCACGAGCAGTACTTC	CASSHQAGGPHEQYF
-	TRBV7-8	-	TRBJ1-5	TGTGCCAGCAGCTTAGGGGGGGAGGGCAGCAATCAGCCCCAGCATTTT	CASSLGGEGSNQPQHF
-	TRBV30	-	TRBJ1-2	TGTGCCTGGAGTGGACAGAACTATGGCTACACCTTC	CAWSGQNYGYTF
TRBD2	TRBV4-2	-	TRBJ2-2	TGTGCCAGCAGCCAAGATAGAGGACTAGCGGGAGGGCCGAAGAACACCGGGGAGCTGTTTTTT	CASSQDRGLAGGPKNTGELFF
-	TRBV6-4	-	TRBJ2-1	TGTGCCAGCAGTTCATTAGGGGGAGGCGAGCAGTTCTTC	CASSSLGGGEQFF
-	TRBV7-2	-	TRBJ1-3	TGTGCCAGCAGCTTAGCAGGGGGAGGAAACACCATATATTTT	CASSLAGGGNTIYF
-	TRBV6-5	-	TRBJ1-5	TGTGCCAGCAGCCGGACAGAAAATCAGCCCCAGCATTTT	CASSRTENQPQHF
-	TRBV6-1	once	TRBJ1-6	TGTGCCAGCGGAGGGACCGAGAATTCACCCCTCCACTTT	CASGGTENSPLHF
-	TRBV18	-	TRBJ1-1	TGTGCCAGCTCACCCCCACGGAAGAACACTGAAGCTTTCTTT	CASSPPRKNTEAFF
-	TRBV7-9	-	TRBJ2-7	TGTGCCAGCAGCTTAGGGTTTAACCCCTACGAGCAGTACTTC	CASSLGFNPYEQYF
TRBD2	TRBV11-2	-	TRBJ2-1	TGTGCCAGTTGGACTAGCGGGTACAATGAGCAGTTCTTC	CASWTSGYNEQFF
-	TRBV5-1	few	TRBJ2-1	TGCGCCAGCGATACAGGGTGGGGGTACAATGAGCAGTTCTTC	CASDTGWGYNEQFF
-	TRBV28	-	TRBJ2-7	TGTGCCAGCAGTTGGACCTCCTACGAGCAGTACTTC	CASSWTSYEQYF
TRBD2	TRBV15	-	TRBJ2-7	TGTGCCACTGCCCCGACTAGCAAGTACGAGCAGTACTTC	CATAPTSKYEQYF
TRBD2	TRBV2	once	TRBJ2-1	TGTGCCAGCAGTGACCCGCGGACTAGCGGGAGAAGTGAGCAGTTCTTC	CASSDPRTSGRSEQFF